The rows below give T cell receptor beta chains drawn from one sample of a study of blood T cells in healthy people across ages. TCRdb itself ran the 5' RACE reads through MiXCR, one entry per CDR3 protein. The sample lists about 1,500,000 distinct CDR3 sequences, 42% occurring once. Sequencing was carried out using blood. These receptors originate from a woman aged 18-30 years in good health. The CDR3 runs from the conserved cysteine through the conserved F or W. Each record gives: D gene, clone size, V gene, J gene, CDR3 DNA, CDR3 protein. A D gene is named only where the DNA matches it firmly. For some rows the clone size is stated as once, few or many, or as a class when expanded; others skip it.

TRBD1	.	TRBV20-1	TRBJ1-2	TGCAGTGCTAGATACACAGGGGACTATGGCTACACCTTC	CSARYTGDYGYTF
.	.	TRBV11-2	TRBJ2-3	TGTGCCAGCAGCTTAGTACGTCAGGGATCGCAGTATTTT	CASSLVRQGSQYF
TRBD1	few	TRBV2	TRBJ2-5	TGTGCCAGCGGACAGGGGATCCAAGAGACCCAGTACTTC	CASGQGIQETQYF
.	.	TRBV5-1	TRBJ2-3	TGCGCCAGCAGCTTCCAGGGTGATTTTAGAGATACGCAGTATTTT	CASSFQGDFRDTQYF
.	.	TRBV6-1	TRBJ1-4	TGTGCCAGCAGTGGTACGGCTGTGGATGAAAAACTGTTTTTT	CASSGTAVDEKLFF
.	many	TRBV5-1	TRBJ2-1	TGCGCCAGCAGCTTGGAAGTGGGCCCCGGTTTGCGGTTCTTC	CASSLEVGPGLRFF
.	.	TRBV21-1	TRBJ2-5	TGTGCCAGCAGGGGGACTAGCGGTGAATGTGACGAGACCCAGTACTTC	CASRGTSGECDETQYF
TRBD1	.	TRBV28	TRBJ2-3	TGTGCCAGCAGTCCCCCCCGACAGGGGCCAAACACAGATACGCAGTATTTT	CASSPPRQGPNTDTQYF
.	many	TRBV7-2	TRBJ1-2	TGTGCCAGCAGCTTATTAGGCGGTATTGATGGCTACACCTTC	CASSLLGGIDGYTF
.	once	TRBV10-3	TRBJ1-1	TGTGCCATCAGTGACCCGGACAGCTCGAACACTGAAGCTTTCTTT	CAISDPDSSNTEAFF
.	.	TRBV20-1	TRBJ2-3	TGCAGTGCTAGAGATCACCTCCCAGGAGGCGGGTCGATGACAGATACGCAGTATTTT	CSARDHLPGGGSMTDTQYF
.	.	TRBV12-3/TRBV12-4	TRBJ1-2	TGTGCCAGCAGTTTAGAGGGAGTAGGCTCTGGCTACACCTTC	CASSLEGVGSGYTF
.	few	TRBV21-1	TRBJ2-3	TGTGCCAGCAGCAAGGCCCAGGGGCGGGAGAGGAAGACAGATACGCAGTATTTT	CASSKAQGRERKTDTQYF
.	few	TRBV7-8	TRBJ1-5	TGTGCCAGCAGCTCACGGGACTCCTGGGGGTATAGCAATCAGCCCCAGCATTTT	CASSSRDSWGYSNQPQHF
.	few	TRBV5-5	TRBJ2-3	TGTGCCAGCAGCTTGGAGTCTTTCAGCACAGATACGCAGTATTTT	CASSLESFSTDTQYF
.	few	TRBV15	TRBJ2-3	TGTGCCACCAGCAGAGCGGGCAGGCGCACAGATACGCAGTATTTT	CATSRAGRRTDTQYF
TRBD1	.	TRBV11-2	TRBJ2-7	TGTGCCAGCAGCTCCCGGGACAGTAGTTTCTACGAGCAGTACTTC	CASSSRDSSFYEQYF
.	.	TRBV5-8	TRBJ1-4	TGTGCCAGCAGTTGGGCGCAGGTCCTTAATGAAAAACTGTTTTTT	CASSWAQVLNEKLFF
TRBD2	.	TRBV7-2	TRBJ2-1	TGTGCCGGCAGGATCGGGACTAGCGGTTTCTCCTACAATGAGCAGTTCTTC	CAGRIGTSGFSYNEQFF
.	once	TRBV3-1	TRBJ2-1	TGTGCCAGCAGCCCTCGGGAGGGGGCTAGGCATGAGCAGTTCTTC	CASSPREGARHEQFF
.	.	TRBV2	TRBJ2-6	TGTGCCAGCAAGGACCACAACTCTGGGGCCAACGTCCTGACTTTC	CASKDHNSGANVLTF
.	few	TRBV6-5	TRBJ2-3	TGTGCCAGCAGTTACTCCGGGGATAGCACAGATACGCAGTATTTT	CASSYSGDSTDTQYF
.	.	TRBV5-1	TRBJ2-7	TGCGCCAACAGCGTCGTGGGGGCCCTCGGGGACGAGCAGTACTTC	CANSVVGALGDEQYF